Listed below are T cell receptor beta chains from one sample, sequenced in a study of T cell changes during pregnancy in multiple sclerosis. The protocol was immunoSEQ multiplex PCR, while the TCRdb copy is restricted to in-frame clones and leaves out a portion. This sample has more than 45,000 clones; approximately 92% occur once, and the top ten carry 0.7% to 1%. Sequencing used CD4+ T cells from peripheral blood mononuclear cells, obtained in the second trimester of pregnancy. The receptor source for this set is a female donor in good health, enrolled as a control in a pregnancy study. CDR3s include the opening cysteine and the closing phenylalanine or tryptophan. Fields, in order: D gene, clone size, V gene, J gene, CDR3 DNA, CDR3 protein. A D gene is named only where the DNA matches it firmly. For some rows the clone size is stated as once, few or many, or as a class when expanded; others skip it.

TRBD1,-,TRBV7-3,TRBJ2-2,TGTGCCAGCAGACCCGGACAGGGGGGGACCGGGGAGCTGTTTTTT,CASRPGQGGTGELFF
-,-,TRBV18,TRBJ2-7,TGTGCCAGCTCGCGGGACCAGGGCGAGCAGTACTTC,CASSRDQGEQYF
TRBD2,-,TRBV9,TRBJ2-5,TGTGCCAGCAGCGTAGCTGCGGGAGTGGAAGAGACCCAGTACTTC,CASSVAAGVEETQYF
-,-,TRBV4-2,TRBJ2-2,TGTGCCAGCAGCCAAGTAGACAGACCTACCGGGGAGCTGTTTTTT,CASSQVDRPTGELFF
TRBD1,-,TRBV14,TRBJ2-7,TGTGCCAGCAGCCGAGGACAGGGGCCCTACGAGCAGTACTTC,CASSRGQGPYEQYF
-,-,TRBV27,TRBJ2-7,TGTGCCAGCAGTTCCGTCTCGAGGGTTGCCTCCTACGAGCAGTACTTC,CASSSVSRVASYEQYF
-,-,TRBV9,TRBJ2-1,TGTGCCAGCAGCGTTGGAGGGAGAGGAGACAATGAGCAGTTCTTC,CASSVGGRGDNEQFF
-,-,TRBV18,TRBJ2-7,TGTGCCAGCTCACCAGGATTTTTGGAGAGTGAGCAGTACTTC,CASSPGFLESEQYF
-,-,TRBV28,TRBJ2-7,TGTGCCACCAAGCTCACAGGGGGGGCCTACGAGCAGTACTTC,CATKLTGGAYEQYF
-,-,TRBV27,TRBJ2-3,TGTGCCAGCAGTAGACAGATCACAGATACGCAGTATTTT,CASSRQITDTQYF
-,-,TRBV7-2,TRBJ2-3,TGTGCCAGCAGCTTACGAGAGGCAGATACGCAGTATTTT,CASSLREADTQYF
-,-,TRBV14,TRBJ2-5,TGTGCCAGCAACAGGTACAAGGGAGAGACCCAGTACTTC,CASNRYKGETQYF
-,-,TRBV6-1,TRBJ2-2,TGTGCCAGCAGGGAACTGGGGGCCCCGAACACCGGGGAGCTGTTTTTT,CASRELGAPNTGELFF
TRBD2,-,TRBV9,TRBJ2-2,TGTGCCAGCAGCGTAGATCCCGGGGGGGGATCCACCGGGGAGCTGTTTTTT,CASSVDPGGGSTGELFF
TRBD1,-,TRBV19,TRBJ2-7,TGTGCCAGTAGTCTAGGGACAGGGCCATTCTACGAGCAGTACTTC,CASSLGTGPFYEQYF
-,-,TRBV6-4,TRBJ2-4,TGTGCCAGCAGTGAGGGAGGGGGGAGCATTCAGTACTTC,CASSEGGGSIQYF
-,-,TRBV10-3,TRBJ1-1,TGTGCCATCAGTGAGTCAGGGAGGGCTGAAGCTTTCTTT,CAISESGRAEAFF
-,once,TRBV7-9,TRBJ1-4,TGTGCCAGCAGCCTTATAGATGAAAAACTGTTTTTT,CASSLIDEKLFF
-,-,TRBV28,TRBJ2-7,TGTGCCAGCAGCCGAGGTGCCAGAGACCATGATACCTACGAGCAGTACTTC,CASSRGARDHDTYEQYF
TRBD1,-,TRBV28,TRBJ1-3,TGTGCCAGCAGTTTTAGGGACAGGGGAAACACCATATATTTT,CASSFRDRGNTIYF
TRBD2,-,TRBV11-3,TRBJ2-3,TGTGCCAGCAGCTTAATCGCGGGAGGGTCCCTCACAGATACGCAGTATTTT,CASSLIAGGSLTDTQYF
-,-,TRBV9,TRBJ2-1,TGTGCCAGCAGCACTCTACCCGTTTCCAATGAGCAGTTCTTC,CASSTLPVSNEQFF
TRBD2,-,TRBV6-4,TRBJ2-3,TGTGCCAGCAGTGACGGGGGGGACACAGATACGCAGTATTTT,CASSDGGDTDTQYF
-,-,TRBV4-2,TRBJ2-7,TGTGCCAGCAGCCAAACTGGGCCGCAGGCCCGCTTCTCCTACGAGCAGTACTTC,CASSQTGPQARFSYEQYF
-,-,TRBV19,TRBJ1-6,TGTGCCACCCGAAAGGAAGGGGTGCGTTCACCCCTCCACTTT,CATRKEGVRSPLHF
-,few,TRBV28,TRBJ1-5,TGTGCCCCGGGATTCTGTATTGAGCCCCAGCATTTT,CAPGFCIEPQHF
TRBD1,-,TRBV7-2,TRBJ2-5,TGTGCCAGCAGCCGGTGGACAGGAGCGGAGACCCAGTACTTC,CASSRWTGAETQYF
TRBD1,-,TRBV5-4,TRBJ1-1,TGTGCCAGCAGACAAGGACAGGGGGCCTTATACACTGAAGCTTTCTTT,CASRQGQGALYTEAFF
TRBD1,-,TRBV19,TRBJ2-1,TGTGCCAGTAGTATTAAGAGGACAGGGGGGGACGACAATGAGCAGTTCTTC,CASSIKRTGGDDNEQFF
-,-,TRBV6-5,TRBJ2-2,TGTGCCAGCAGTTATGCGGCGAACACCGGGGAGCTGTTTTTT,CASSYAANTGELFF
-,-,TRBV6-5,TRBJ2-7,TGTGCCAGCAGTAACAACAGGGTTTTCAACGAGCAGTACTTC,CASSNNRVFNEQYF
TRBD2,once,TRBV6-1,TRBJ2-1,TGTGCCAGCAGCGTGACTAGCGCTTCTGAGCAGTTCTTC,CASSVTSASEQFF
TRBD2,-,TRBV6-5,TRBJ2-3,TGTGCCAGCAGTTTATATCGGGGGGGGGATACGCAGTATTTT,CASSLYRGGDTQYF
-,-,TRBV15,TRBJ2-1,TGTGCCACCAGCAGCCGTTACAATGAGCAGTTCTTC,CATSSRYNEQFF
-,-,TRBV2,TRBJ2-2,TGTGCCAGCAGTGTCGAGACAGCGAACACCGGGGAGCTGTTTTTT,CASSVETANTGELFF
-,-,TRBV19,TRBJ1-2,TGTGCCAGTAGTATTCGGACGGCCCCGGGGGGCTACACCTTC,CASSIRTAPGGYTF
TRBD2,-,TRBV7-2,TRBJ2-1,TGTGCCAGCAGCATAGTGGTAGCGGGAAATGAGCAGTTCTTC,CASSIVVAGNEQFF
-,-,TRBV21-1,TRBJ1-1,TGTGCCAGCAGTCCAAACTCTGAGGGTATGAACACTGAAGCTTTCTTT,CASSPNSEGMNTEAFF
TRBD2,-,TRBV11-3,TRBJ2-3,TGTGCCAGCAGCTTAGGTGGACTAGCGGGCACAGATACGCAGTATTTT,CASSLGGLAGTDTQYF
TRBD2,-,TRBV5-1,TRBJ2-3,TGCGCCAGCAGAGAGGGAGGGGGCACAGATACGCAGTATTTT,CASREGGGTDTQYF
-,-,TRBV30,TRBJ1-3,TGTGCCTGGTCAAGAAGGGGCCGCTCTGGAAACACCATATATTTT,CAWSRRGRSGNTIYF
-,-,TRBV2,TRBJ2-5,TGTGCCAGCAGTGGGACAGGTCCTCGGGGGGAGACCCAGTACTTC,CASSGTGPRGETQYF
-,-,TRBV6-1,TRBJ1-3,TGTGCCAGCAGAGCCGGACTCCACTCTGGAAACACCATATATTTT,CASRAGLHSGNTIYF
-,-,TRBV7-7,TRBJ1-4,TGTGCTAGCAGCCTGGGAACGGGGACTAATGAAAAACTGTTTTTT,CASSLGTGTNEKLFF
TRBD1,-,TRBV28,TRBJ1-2,TGTGCCAGCAGTGGACAGGGGGCCTATGGCTACACCTTC,CASSGQGAYGYTF
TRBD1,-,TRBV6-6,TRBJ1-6,TGTGCCAGCAGTGAGGGACAGGGGAGTTCACCCCTCCACTTT,CASSEGQGSSPLHF
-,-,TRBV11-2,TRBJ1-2,TGTGCCAGCAGCTTAGTACCAGGGGCCTCTGGCTACACCTTC,CASSLVPGASGYTF
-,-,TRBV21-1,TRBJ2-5,TGTGCCAGCAGCAAATCCAACCGGGACAGTGAAGAGACCCAGTACTTC,CASSKSNRDSEETQYF
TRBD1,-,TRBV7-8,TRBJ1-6,TGTGCCAGCAGCCGTGGGGACAGTGATTATTCACCCCTCCACTTT,CASSRGDSDYSPLHF
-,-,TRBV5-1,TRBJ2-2,TGCGCCAGCAGCTTGGTACAGGCCCCTACCGGGGAGCTGTTTTTT,CASSLVQAPTGELFF
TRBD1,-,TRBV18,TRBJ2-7,TGTGCCAGCTCCCCCGGACAGGTCTCCTACGAGCAGTACTTC,CASSPGQVSYEQYF
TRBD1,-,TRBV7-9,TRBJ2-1,TGTGCCAGCAGCCCTGGACAGGGGGGCTACAATGAGCAGTTCTTC,CASSPGQGGYNEQFF
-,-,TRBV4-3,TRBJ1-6,TGCGCCAGCAGCCAAGCGGCGGGATTGGGTTCACCCCTCCACTTT,CASSQAAGLGSPLHF
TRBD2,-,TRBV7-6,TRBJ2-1,TGTGCCAGCAGCTCCGGGACTAGTGATTTGGATGAGCAGTTCTTC,CASSSGTSDLDEQFF
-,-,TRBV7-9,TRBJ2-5,TGTGCCAGCAGCTTCGCTGGACTTTCCCAAGAGACCCAGTACTTC,CASSFAGLSQETQYF
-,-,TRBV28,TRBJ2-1,TGTGCCAGCAGGGGAGTCACTAGCTCCTACAATGAGCAGTTCTTC,CASRGVTSSYNEQFF
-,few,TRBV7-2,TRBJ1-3,TGTGCCAGCAGCTTATTCAGGGACACCATATATTTT,CASSLFRDTIYF
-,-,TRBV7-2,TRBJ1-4,TGTGCCAGCAGCTTATGGGCAACAAGCCCTAATGAAAAACTGTTTTTT,CASSLWATSPNEKLFF